Following are 19 T cell receptor beta chains from one sample sequenced in a study of identical twins' blood T cells. TCRdb itself ran the 5' RACE reads through MiXCR, one entry per CDR3 protein. The data show 400,000 or so distinct CDR3 sequences, 28% seen once. The source material was PBMCs. These receptors came from a woman aged 18 to 55 in good health.

This chain uses TRBV29-1 with TRBJ1-2; D not resolved. Germline loops: CDR1 SQVTM, CDR2 ANQGSEA. V lost 8 bases, J lost 6 bases, and 16 bases lay in between. The CDR3 has 12 residues. The CDR3 DNA reads as TGCAGCTTTACTGAGGCGTTGGATGGCTACACCTTC. Its protein product is CSFTEALDGYTF.

This clonotype has just a few counts. The chain combines TRBV5-1 with TRBJ1-6; D is perhaps TRBD1 (5 bases). Germline CDR1 SGHRS, CDR2 YFSETQ. V was pared by 4 bases and J by 7 bases, with 15 bases between. There are 15 residues in the CDR3. CDR3 nucleotide sequence: TGCGCCAGCAGCCCCGGCTGGGACGGCAATTCACCCCTCCACTTT. It yields the protein CASSPGWDGNSPLHF.

On this clonotype: A much larger clonotype is one base distant, so this may be a read error. The chain couples TRBV5-1 to TRBJ2-3, with D possibly being TRBD1 (5 bases). V was cut by 4 bases and J by 2 bases, with 20 bases left in between. The germline V gene has CDR1 SGHRS and CDR2 YFSETQ. This CDR3 is 17 amino acids long. CDR3 DNA sequence: TGCGCCAGCAGCCTGCTCGTCCCGACAGAATACACAGATACGCAGTATTTT. Residues: CASSLLVPTEYTDTQYF.

V is TRBV14 and J is TRBJ1-1, with D perhaps matching TRBD1 (5 bases). CDR1 SGHDN and CDR2 FVKESK come from the germline V gene. CDR3 length: 14 residues. V was shortened by 2 bases and J by 11 bases, with 18 bases between the two germline ends. CDR3 sequence: CASSQPQDGERAFF. The CDR3 coding sequence is TGTGCCAGCAGCCAACCACAGGACGGGGAGAGGGCTTTCTTT.

This clonotype was observed a few times. The chain combines TRBV28 with TRBJ1-5, with 9 bases fitting TRBD1. Germline lookup yields CDR1 MDHEN and CDR2 SYDVKM. With 8 bases clipped from V and 3 bases from J, the junction kept 8 bases outside the gene matches. This CDR3 comprises 15 residues. DNA for the CDR3: TGTGCCAGCCAAACAGGGGGCTCCACCAATCAGCCCCAGCATTTT. Translating it yields CASQTGGSTNQPQHF.

The chain joins TRBV5-5 to TRBJ1-1; possibly TRBD1 for D (6 bases). V gave up 0 bases and J gave up 0 bases, with 9 bases separating them. The germline V gene encodes CDR1 SGHKS and CDR2 YYEKEE (reference sequence). CDR3 length: 15 residues. The CDR3: CASSLAGALNTEAFF. CDR3 coding DNA: TGTGCCAGCAGCTTGGCGGGGGCCCTGAACACTGAAGCTTTCTTT.

CDR3 bases: TGTGCCTGGGCGACAGGGAACGAGCAGTACTTC. Protein product: CAWATGNEQYF. The genes are TRBV30 and TRBJ2-7, with 7 bases aligning to TRBD1. Germline CDR1 reads GTSNPN; CDR2 reads SVGIG (reference sequence). V was clipped by 5 bases and J by 5 bases; unmatched bases: 3. The CDR3 sequence is 11 residues long.

This sequence joins TRBV29-1 and TRBJ2-2; D possibly corresponds to TRBD1 (5 bases). CDR1 is SQVTM, CDR2 ANQGSEA, per germline. Trimming took off 3 bases at V and 5 bases at J, with 7 bases between the two ends. The length of the CDR3 is 12 residues. The DNA for the CDR3 is TGCAGCGTTGACTCAGGGACCGGGGAGCTGTTTTTT. This gives the protein CSVDSGTGELFF.

This clonotype was picked up one time. One end of the junction does not line up with germline, which may come from a read error. The chain employs TRBV11-2 and TRBJ1-2; D not resolved. Germline V gives CDR1 SGHAT, CDR2 FQNNGV. The CDR3 runs 11 residues. CDR3 amino acids: CTSSLGSGYTF. DNA of the CDR3: TGTACCAGCAGCTTAGGGAGTGGCTACACCTTC.

In this sample, this clonotype turned up once. The V and J genes are TRBV7-9 and TRBJ1-1; D gene ambiguous. This CDR3 is built from 13 residues. V dropped 5 bases and J dropped 4 bases, with 11 bases sitting between them. Germline V CDR1 and CDR2: SEHNR, FQNEAQ (reference sequence). The DNA of the CDR3 is TGTGCCAGCAGCCGTGGACGGAGCACTGAAGCTTTCTTT. This translates into CASSRGRSTEAFF.

There are a few counts of this clonotype. The V gene is TRBV7-2, the J gene TRBJ1-5, with 7 bases that match TRBD1. This CDR3 has 14 amino acids. V dropped 5 bases and J dropped 2; count of bases not matched to a gene: 3. CDR1 SGHTA and CDR2 FQGNSA come from the germline V gene. This CDR3 reads CASSADRGNQPQHF. The DNA for the CDR3 is TGTGCCAGCAGCGCTGACAGGGGCAATCAGCCCCAGCATTTT.

This clonotype was seen only a few times. The V and J genes are TRBV7-2 and TRBJ1-4; possibly TRBD1 for D (5 bases). V lost 5 bases and J lost 7, with 17 bases in between. The germline V gene encodes CDR1 SGHTA and CDR2 FQGNSA. CDR3 size: 15 residues. CDR3 in amino acids: CASSGQSGGGEKLFF. CDR3 sequence (DNA): TGTGCCAGCAGCGGACAATCCGGGGGGGGTGAAAAACTGTTTTTT.

A note on this clonotype: An end of the junction does not agree with germline; a read error may underlie this. The chain joins TRBV6-2 or TRBV6-3 to TRBJ2-2; 9 bases match TRBD2. The CDR3 spans 16 residues. The germline gives CDR1 MNHEY, CDR2 SVGEGT. As DNA, the CDR3 is TGTGTCAGCAGTTCGGGCGGGAGGGCGAACACCGGGGAGCTGTTTTTT. It specifies CVSSSGGRANTGELFF.

CDR3: CASSSTGTLNTEAFF. The DNA for the CDR3 is TGTGCCAGCAGCTCTACAGGGACACTGAACACTGAAGCTTTCTTT. The chain carries TRBV7-8 and TRBJ1-1; TRBD1 might be the D (6 bases). V lost 4 bases and J 0 bases, leaving 12 bases between the germline ends. The CDR3 consists of 15 residues. Germline V gene sequence: CDR1 SGHVS, CDR2 FQNEAQ.

To note about this clonotype: A read error may be the cause here, since a much bigger clone is one base away. The chain uses TRBV28 and TRBJ1-5; D is unclear. Germline CDR1 is MDHEN and CDR2 is SYDVKM. The CDR3 consists of 14 residues. The chain's CDR3 is CAGSLIQASQPQHF. DNA for the CDR3: TGTGCCGGCAGTTTAATCCAGGCTAGTCAGCCCCAGCATTTT.

The CDR3 sequence: CASSPMGQMNTEAFF. The CDR3 DNA sequence: TGCGCCAGCAGCCCGATGGGACAGATGAACACTGAAGCTTTCTTT. The V gene is TRBV5-1, the J gene TRBJ1-1, with TRBD1 matching over 7 bases. The length of the CDR3 is 15 residues. V shed 4 bases and J 0 bases; nucleotides not matched to a gene: 6. CDR1 is SGHRS and CDR2 is YFSETQ in the germline V gene. Variable domain in full (rest from reference TRBV5-1 and TRBJ1-1): KAGVTQTPRYLIKTRGQQVTLSCSPISGHRSVSWYQQTPGQGLQFLFEYFSETQRNKGNFPGRFSGRQFSNSRSEMNVSTLELGDSALYLCASSPMGQMNTEAFFGQGTRLTVV.

J is TRBJ2-3 and V is TRBV5-1; a possible D gene is TRBD2 (7 bases). CDR3 length equals 14 residues. Germline V gene data show CDR1 as SGHRS and CDR2 as YFSETQ. Trimming cost V 5 bases and J 4 bases, with 14 bases left between them. The DNA of the CDR3 is TGCGCCAGCAGACCCAGGGAGGGGGCAGATACGCAGTATTTT. As protein: CASRPREGADTQYF.

The rearrangement links TRBV20-1 to TRBJ2-5; TRBD2 agrees at 8 bases. V lost 5 bases to trimming and J lost 1 base; unmatched junction nucleotides: 6. The CDR3 is made up of 14 amino acids. CDR1 and CDR2 (germline): DFQATT, SNEGSKA (reference sequence). The CDR3 here is CSASNSGIQETQYF. The CDR3 DNA reads as TGCAGTGCTTCAAATAGCGGGATCCAAGAGACCCAGTACTTC.

In DNA form, the CDR3 reads TGCAGCGCTAGCACAGTGAATGAAAAACTGTTTTTT. As protein: CSASTVNEKLFF. J is TRBJ1-4 and V is TRBV29-1; no clear D. V was clipped by 7 bases and J by 5 bases, with 11 bases between them. Germline V gives CDR1 SQVTM, CDR2 ANQGSEA. The CDR3 spans 12 residues.